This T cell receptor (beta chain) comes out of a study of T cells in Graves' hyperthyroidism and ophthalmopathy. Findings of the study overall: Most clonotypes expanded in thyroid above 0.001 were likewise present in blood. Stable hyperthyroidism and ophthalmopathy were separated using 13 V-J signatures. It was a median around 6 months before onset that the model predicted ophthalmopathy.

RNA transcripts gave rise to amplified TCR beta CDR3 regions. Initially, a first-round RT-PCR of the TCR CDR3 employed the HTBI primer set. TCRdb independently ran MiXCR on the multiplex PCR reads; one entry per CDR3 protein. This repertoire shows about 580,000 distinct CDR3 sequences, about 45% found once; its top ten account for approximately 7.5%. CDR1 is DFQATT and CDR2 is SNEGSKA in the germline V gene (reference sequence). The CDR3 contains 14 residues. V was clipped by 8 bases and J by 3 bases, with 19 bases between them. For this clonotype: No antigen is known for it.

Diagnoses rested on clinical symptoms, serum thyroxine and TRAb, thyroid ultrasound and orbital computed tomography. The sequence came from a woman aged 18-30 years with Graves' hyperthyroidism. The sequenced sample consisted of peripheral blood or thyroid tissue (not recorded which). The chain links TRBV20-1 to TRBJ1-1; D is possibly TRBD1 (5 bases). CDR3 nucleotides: TGCAGTACCCAGCAGGGTAAGGACTACACTGAAGCTTTCTTT. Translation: CSTQQGKDYTEAFF.